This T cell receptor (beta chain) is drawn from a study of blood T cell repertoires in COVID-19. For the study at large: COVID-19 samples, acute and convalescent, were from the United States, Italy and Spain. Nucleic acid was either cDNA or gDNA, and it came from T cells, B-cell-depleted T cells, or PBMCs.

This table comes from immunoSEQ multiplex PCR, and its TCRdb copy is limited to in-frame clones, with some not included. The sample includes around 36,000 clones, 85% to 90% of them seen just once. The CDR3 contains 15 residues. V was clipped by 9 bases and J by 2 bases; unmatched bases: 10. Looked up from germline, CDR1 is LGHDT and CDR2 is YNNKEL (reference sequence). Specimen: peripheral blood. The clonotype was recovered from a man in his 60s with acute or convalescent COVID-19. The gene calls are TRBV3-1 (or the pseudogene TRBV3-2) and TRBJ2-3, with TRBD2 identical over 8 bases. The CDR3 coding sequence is TGTGCCAGACGCAAGCGGGGGAGACCCACAGATACGCAGTATTTT. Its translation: CARRKRGRPTDTQYF.